These 2 T cell receptor beta chains were all obtained from the same sample, sequenced in a study of blood T cell repertoires in COVID-19. Here immunoSEQ multiplex PCR was the method, and the copy in TCRdb shows in-frame clones only, minus some. The sample records about 110,000 clones, about 80% being singletons. Sequenced input: peripheral blood. These receptors all come from a woman aged 55 to 70 with acute or convalescent COVID-19.

V usage is TRBV14 and J usage is TRBJ2-7; TRBD1 might be the D (6 bases). V gave up 2 bases and J gave up 6 bases, with 11 bases separating them. Germline values: CDR1 SGHDN, CDR2 FVKESK. This CDR3 has 13 amino acids. CDR3 in amino acids: CASSQNRAREQYF. As DNA, the CDR3 is TGTGCCAGCAGCCAAAACAGGGCCCGCGAGCAGTACTTC.

The chain recombines TRBV5-1 with TRBJ1-2; D is uncertain. The germline gives CDR1 SGHRS, CDR2 YFSETQ. CDR3 length equals 14 residues. V was trimmed by 4 bases and J by 8 bases, leaving 18 bases between them. CDR3 amino acids: CASSLENREGGYTF. The DNA for the CDR3 is TGCGCCAGCAGCCTGGAGAACCGGGAGGGAGGCTACACCTTC.